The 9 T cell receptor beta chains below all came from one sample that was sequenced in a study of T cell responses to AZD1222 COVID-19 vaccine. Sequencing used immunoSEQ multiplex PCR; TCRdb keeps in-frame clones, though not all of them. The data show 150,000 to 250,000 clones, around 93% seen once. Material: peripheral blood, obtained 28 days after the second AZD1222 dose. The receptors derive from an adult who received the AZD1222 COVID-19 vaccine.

CDR3 in DNA: TGTGCCAGTAGTCCCTCCTCATATAACTCCTACGAGCAGTACTTC. Its protein is CASSPSSYNSYEQYF. The J gene is TRBJ2-7, the V gene TRBV19; D gene unclear. This CDR3 region has 15 residues. Trimming left V 5 bases short and J 0 bases short, with 14 bases between. Germline V CDR1 and CDR2: LNHDA, SQIVND (reference sequence).

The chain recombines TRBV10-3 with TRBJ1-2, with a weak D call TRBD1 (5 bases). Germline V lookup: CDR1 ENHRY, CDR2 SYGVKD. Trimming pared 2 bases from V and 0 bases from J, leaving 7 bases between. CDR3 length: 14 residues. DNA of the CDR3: TGTGCCATCAGTGAGGGGGGAGCTAACTATGGCTACACCTTC. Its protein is CAISEGGANYGYTF.

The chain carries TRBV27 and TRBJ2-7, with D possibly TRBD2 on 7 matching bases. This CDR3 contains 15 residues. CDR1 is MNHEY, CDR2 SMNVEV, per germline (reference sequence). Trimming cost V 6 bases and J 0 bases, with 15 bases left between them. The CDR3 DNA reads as TGTGCCAGCAGAAGGGGGGGCTCGTACTCCTACGAGCAGTACTTC. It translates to CASRRGGSYSYEQYF.

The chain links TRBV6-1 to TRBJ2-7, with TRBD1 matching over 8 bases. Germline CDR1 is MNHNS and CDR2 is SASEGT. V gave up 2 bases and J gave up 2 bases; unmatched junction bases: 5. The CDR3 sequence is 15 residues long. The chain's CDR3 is CASSEPGQAPYEQYF. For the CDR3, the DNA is TGTGCCAGCAGTGAACCGGGACAGGCACCCTACGAGCAGTACTTC.

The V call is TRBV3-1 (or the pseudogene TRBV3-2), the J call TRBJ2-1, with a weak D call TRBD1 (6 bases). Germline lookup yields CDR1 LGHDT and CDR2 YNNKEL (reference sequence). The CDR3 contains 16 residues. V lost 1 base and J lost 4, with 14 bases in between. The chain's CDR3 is CASSQGLSRGYNEQFF. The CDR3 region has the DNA TGTGCCAGCAGCCAAGGTTTGTCTAGGGGGTACAATGAGCAGTTCTTC.

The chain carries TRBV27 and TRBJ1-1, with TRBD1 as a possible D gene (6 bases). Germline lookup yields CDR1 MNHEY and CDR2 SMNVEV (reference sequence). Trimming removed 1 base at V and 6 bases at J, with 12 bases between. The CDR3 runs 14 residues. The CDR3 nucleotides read TGTGCCAGCAGTTTATGGGCAGGGGCCCCTGAAGCTTTCTTT. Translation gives CASSLWAGAPEAFF.

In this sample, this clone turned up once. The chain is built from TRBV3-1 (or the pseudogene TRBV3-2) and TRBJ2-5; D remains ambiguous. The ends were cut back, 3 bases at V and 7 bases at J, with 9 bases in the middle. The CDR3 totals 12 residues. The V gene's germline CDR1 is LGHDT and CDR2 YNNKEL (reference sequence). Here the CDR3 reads CASSHLSGTQYF. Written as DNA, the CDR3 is TGTGCCAGCAGCCACCTTTCGGGGACCCAGTACTTC.

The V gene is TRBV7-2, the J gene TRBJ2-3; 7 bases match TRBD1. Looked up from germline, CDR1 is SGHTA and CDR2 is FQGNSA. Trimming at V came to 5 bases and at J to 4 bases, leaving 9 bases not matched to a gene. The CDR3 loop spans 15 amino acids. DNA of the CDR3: TGTGCCAGCAGCCTACGACAGGGAAAATCAGATACGCAGTATTTT. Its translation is CASSLRQGKSDTQYF.

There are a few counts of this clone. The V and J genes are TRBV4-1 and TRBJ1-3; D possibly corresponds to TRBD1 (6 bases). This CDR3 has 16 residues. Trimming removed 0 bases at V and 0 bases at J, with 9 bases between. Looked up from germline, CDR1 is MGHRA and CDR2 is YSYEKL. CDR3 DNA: TGCGCCAGCAGCCAAGAACCAGGGGTCTCTGGAAACACCATATATTTT. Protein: CASSQEPGVSGNTIYF.